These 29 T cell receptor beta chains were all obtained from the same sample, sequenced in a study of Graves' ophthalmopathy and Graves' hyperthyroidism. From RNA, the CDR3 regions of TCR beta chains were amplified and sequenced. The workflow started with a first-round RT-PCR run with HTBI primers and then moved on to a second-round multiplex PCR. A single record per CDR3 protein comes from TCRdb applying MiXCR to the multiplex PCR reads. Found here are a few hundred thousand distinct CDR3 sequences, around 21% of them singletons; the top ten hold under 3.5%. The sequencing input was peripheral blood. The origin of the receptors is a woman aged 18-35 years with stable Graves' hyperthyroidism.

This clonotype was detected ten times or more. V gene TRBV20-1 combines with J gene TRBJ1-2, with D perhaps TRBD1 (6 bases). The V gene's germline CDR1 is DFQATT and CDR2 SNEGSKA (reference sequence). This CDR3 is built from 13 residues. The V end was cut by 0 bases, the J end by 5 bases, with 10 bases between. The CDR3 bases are TGCAGTGCTAGAGATCTTACAGGGTATGGCTACACCTTC. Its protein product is CSARDLTGYGYTF.

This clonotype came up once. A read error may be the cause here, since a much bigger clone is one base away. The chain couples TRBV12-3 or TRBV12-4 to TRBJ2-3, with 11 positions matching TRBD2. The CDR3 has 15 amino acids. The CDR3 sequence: CSSSLELAGADTQYF. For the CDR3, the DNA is TGTTCCAGCAGTTTAGAACTAGCGGGAGCGGATACGCAGTATTTT.

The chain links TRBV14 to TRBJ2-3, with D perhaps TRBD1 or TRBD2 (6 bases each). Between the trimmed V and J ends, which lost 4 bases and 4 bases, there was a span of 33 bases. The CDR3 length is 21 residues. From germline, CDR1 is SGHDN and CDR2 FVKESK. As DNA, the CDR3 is TGTGCCAGCAGCCGCCGACCGGGACTCGCCTGGGAGCGTAGGGGGGCAGATACGCAGTATTTT. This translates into CASSRRPGLAWERRGADTQYF.

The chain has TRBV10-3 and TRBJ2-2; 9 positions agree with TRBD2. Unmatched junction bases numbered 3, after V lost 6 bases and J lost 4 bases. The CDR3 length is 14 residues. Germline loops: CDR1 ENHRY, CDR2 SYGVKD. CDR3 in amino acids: CAISASGTTGELFF. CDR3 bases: TGTGCCATCAGCGCTAGCGGGACCACCGGGGAGCTGTTTTTT.

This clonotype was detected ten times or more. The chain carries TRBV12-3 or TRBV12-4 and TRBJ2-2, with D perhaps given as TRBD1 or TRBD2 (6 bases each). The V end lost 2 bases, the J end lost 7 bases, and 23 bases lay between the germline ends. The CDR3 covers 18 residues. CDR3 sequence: CASSLMGWGAQGNGELFF. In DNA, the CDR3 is TGTGCCAGCAGTTTAATGGGTTGGGGGGCGCAGGGGAACGGGGAGCTGTTTTTT.

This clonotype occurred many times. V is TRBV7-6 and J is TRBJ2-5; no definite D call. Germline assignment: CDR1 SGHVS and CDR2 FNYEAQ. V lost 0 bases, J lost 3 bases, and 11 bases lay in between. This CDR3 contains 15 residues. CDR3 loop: CASSLAGRKEETQYF. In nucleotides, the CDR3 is TGTGCCAGCAGCTTAGCTGGACGTAAGGAAGAGACCCAGTACTTC. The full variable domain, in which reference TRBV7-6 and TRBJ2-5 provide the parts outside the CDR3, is GAGVSQSPRYKVTKRGQDVALRCDPISGHVSLYWYRQALGQGPEFLTYFNYEAQQDKSGLPNDRFSAERPEGSISTLTIQRTEQRDSAMYRCASSLAGRKEETQYFGPGTRLLVL.

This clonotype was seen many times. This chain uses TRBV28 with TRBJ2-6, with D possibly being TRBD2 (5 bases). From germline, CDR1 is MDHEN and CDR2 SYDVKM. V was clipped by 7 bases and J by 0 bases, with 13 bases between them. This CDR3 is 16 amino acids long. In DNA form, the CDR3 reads TGTGCCAGCACCCAACTAGGCGTCTCTGGGGCCAACGTCCTGACTTTC. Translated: CASTQLGVSGANVLTF.

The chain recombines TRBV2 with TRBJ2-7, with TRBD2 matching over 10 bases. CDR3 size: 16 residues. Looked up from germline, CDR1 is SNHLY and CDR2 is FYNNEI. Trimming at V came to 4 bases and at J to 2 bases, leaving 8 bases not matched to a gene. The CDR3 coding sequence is TGTGCCAGCAGTGTTAAGCGGGGGGGCACCACCTACGAGCAGTACTTC. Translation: CASSVKRGGTTYEQYF. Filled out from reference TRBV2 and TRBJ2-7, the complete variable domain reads EPEVTQTPSHQVTQMGQEVILRCVPISNHLYFYWYRQILGQKVEFLVSFYNNEISEKSEIFDDQFSVERPDGSNFTLKIRSTKLEDSAMYFCASSVKRGGTTYEQYFGPGTRLTVT.

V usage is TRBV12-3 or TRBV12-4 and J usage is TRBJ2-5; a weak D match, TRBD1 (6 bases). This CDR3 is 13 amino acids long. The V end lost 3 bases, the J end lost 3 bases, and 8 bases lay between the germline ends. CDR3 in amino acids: CASSFWDKETQYF. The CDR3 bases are TGTGCCAGCAGTTTCTGGGACAAAGAGACCCAGTACTTC.

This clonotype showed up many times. This chain's CDR3 is CASSLDTVVETQYF. The CDR3 region has the DNA TGCGCCAGCAGCTTGGACACGGTGGTGGAGACCCAGTACTTC. The chain links TRBV5-1 to TRBJ2-5; D is uncertain. The germline CDR1 and CDR2 sequences are SGHRS and YFSETQ. This CDR3 has 14 amino acids. Trimming removed 0 bases from V and 5 bases from J, with 11 bases in between. The full variable domain, in which reference TRBV5-1 and TRBJ2-5 provide the parts outside the CDR3, is KAGVTQTPRYLIKTRGQQVTLSCSPISGHRSVSWYQQTPGQGLQFLFEYFSETQRNKGNFPGRFSGRQFSNSRSEMNVSTLELGDSALYLCASSLDTVVETQYFGPGTRLLVL.

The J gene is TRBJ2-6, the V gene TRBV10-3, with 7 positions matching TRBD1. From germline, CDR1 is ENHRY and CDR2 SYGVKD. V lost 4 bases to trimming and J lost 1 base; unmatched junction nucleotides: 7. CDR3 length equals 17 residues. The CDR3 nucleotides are TGTGCCATCAGTGCCGTGACAGGGATGTCTGGGGCCAACGTCCTGACTTTC. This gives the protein CAISAVTGMSGANVLTF.

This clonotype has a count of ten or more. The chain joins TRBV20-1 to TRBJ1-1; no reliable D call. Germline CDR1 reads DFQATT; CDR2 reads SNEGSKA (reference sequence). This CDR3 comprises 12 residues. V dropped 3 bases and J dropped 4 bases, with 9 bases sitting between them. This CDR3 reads CSARAPGTEAFF. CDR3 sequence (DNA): TGCAGTGCTAGGGCGCCGGGCACTGAAGCTTTCTTT.

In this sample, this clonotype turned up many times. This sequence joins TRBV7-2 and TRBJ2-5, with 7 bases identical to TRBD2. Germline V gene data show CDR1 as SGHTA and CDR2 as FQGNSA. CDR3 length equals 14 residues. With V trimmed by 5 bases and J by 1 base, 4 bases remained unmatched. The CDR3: CASSLSSGQETQYF. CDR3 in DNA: TGTGCCAGCAGCCTCTCTAGCGGCCAAGAGACCCAGTACTTC.

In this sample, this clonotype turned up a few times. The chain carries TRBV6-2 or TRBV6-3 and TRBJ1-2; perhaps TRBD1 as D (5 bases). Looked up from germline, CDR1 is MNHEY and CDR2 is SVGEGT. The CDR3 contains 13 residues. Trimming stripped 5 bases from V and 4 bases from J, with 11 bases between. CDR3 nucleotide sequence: TGTGCCAGCAGTAAGACGGGGGTCTATGGCTACACCTTC. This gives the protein CASSKTGVYGYTF.

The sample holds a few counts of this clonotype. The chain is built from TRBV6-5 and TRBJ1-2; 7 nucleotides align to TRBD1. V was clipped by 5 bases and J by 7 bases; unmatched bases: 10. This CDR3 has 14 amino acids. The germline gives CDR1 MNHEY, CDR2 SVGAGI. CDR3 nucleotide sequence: TGTGCCAGCAGTCACCTTGAGGGGGCGGCTGGCTACACCTTC. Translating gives CASSHLEGAAGYTF.

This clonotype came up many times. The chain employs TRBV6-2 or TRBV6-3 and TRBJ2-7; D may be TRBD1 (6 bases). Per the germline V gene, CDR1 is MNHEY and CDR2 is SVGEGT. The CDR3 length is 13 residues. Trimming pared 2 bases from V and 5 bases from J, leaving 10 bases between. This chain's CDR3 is CASSYRDNDEQYF. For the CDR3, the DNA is TGTGCCAGCAGTTACAGGGACAACGACGAGCAGTACTTC.

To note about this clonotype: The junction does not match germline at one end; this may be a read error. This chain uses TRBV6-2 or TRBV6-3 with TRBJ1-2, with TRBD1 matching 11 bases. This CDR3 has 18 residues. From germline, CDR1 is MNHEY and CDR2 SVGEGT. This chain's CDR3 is CASSYFIGQGADNYGYSF. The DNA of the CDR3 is TGTGCTAGCAGTTACTTCATAGGACAGGGGGCAGATAACTATGGCTACAGCTTC.

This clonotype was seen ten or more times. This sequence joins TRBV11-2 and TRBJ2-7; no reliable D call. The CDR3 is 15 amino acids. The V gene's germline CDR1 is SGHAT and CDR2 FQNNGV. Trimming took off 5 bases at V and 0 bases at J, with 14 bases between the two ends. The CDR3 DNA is TGTGCCAGCAGCCCGTACCGAAACCGCTCCTACGAGCAGTACTTC. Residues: CASSPYRNRSYEQYF.

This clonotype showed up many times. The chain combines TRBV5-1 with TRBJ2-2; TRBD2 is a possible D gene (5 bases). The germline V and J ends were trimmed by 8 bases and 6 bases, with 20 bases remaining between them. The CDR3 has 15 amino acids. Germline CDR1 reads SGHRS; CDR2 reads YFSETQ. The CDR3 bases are TGCGCCAGTTCGCTCCGGGGTGTCGGCGCCGGGGAGCTGTTTTTT. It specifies CASSLRGVGAGELFF.

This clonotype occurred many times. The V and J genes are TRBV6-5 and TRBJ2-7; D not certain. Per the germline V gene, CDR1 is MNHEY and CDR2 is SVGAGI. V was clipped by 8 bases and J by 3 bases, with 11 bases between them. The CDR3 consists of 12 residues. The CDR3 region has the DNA TGTGCCAGCGCGAAAACCTACTACGAGCAGTACTTC. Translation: CASAKTYYEQYF.

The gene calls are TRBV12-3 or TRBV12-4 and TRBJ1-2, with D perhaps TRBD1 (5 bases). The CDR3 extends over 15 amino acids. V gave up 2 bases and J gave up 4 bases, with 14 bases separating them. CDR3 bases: TGTGCCAGCAGTTTAAGGGTCGGCGGGACCTATGGCTACACCTTC. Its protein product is CASSLRVGGTYGYTF.

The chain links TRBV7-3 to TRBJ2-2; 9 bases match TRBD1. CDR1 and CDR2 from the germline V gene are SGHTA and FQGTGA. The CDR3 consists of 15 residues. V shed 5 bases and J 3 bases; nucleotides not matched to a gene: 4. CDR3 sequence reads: CASSAGTGYTGELFF. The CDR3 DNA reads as TGTGCCAGCAGCGCCGGGACAGGGTACACCGGGGAGCTGTTTTTT.

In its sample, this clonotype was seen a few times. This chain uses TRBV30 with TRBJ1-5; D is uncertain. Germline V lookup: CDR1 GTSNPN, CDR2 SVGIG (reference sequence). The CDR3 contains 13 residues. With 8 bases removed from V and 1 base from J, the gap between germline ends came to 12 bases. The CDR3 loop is CAARATSNQPQHF. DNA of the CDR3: TGTGCCGCGAGGGCTACGAGCAATCAGCCCCAGCATTTT. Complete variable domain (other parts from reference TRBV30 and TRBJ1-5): SQTIHQWPATLVQPVGSPLSLECTVEGTSNPNLYWYRQAAGRGLQLLFYSVGIGQISSEVPQNLSASRPQDRQFILSSKKLLLSDSGFYLCAARATSNQPQHFGDGTRLSIL.

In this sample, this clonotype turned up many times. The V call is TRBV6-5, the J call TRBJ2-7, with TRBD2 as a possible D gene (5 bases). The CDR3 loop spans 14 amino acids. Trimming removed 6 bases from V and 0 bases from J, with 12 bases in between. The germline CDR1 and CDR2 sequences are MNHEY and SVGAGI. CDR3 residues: CASSYSTSSYEQYF. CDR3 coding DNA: TGTGCCAGCAGCTATTCAACTAGCTCCTACGAGCAGTACTTC.

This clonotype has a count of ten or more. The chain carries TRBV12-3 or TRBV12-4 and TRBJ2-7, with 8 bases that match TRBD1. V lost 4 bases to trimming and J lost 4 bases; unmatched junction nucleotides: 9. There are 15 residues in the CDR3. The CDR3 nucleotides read TGTGCCAGCAGTTATGGACAGGGCGCGCGATACGAGCAGTACTTC. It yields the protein CASSYGQGARYEQYF.

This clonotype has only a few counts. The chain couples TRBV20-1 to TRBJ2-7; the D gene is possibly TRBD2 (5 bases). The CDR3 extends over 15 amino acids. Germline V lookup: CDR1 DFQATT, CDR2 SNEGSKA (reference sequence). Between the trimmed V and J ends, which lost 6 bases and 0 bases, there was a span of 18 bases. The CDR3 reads CSARRNGLFSYEQYF. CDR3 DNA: TGCAGTGCCCGAAGGAATGGACTTTTCTCCTACGAGCAGTACTTC.

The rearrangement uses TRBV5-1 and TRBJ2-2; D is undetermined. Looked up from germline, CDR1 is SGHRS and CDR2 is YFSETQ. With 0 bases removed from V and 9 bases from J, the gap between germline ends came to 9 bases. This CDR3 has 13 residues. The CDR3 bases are TGCGCCAGCAGCTTGGTCTCTGATCGGGAGCTGTTTTTT. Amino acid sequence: CASSLVSDRELFF.

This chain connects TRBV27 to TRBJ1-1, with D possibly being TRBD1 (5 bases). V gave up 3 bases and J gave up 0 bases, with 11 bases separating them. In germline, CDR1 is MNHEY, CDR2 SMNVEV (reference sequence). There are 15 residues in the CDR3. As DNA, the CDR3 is TGTGCCAGCAGTTTGTCAGGGAATGTGAACACTGAAGCTTTCTTT. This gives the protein CASSLSGNVNTEAFF.

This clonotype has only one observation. The CDR3 spells CASSFYPGNGYTF. The CDR3 nucleotides read TGTGCCAGCAGTTTTTATCCAGGGAATGGCTACACCTTC. The chain carries TRBV28 and TRBJ1-2, with D perhaps matching TRBD1 (5 bases). Trimming removed 3 bases from V and 6 bases from J, with 11 bases in between. The CDR3 sequence is 13 residues long. In germline, CDR1 is MDHEN, CDR2 SYDVKM.